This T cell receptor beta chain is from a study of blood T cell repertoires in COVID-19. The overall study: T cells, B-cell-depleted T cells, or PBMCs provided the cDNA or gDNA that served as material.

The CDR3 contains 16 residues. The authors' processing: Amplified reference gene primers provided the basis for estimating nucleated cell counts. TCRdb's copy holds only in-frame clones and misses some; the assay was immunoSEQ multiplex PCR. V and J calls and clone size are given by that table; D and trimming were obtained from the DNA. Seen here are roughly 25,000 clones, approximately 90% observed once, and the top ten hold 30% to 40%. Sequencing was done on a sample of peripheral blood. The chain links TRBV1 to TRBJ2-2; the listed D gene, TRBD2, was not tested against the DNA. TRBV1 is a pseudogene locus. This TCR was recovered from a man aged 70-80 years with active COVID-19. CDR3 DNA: TGCACCAGCAGTCTGGGAGTAGGGTGGGCCACCGGGGAGCTGTTTTTT. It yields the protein CTSSLGVGWATGELFF.